The 8 T cell receptor beta chains in this list originate from one sample, sequenced in a study of cytomegalovirus exposure and HLA in healthy donors. The PCR had 60 Vbeta and 13 Jbeta primers. Clones were read by immunoSEQ multiplex PCR, and TCRdb kept only the in-frame ones, dropping some. The table records around 150,000 clones, approximately 77% of them present only once. The sequenced sample consisted of PBMCs. Source of these receptors: a male donor in good health and CMV-seropositive.

The chain carries TRBV27 and TRBJ1-1; D is undetermined. V shed 5 bases and J shed 4 bases, with 14 bases lying between them. The CDR3 has 14 residues. Germline CDR1 MNHEY, CDR2 SMNVEV (reference sequence). The CDR3 spells CASSLNEWSTEAFF. CDR3 DNA: TGTGCCAGCAGTCTAAATGAGTGGAGCACTGAAGCTTTCTTT.

The rearrangement uses TRBV30 and TRBJ1-2; 7 bases align to TRBD1. This CDR3 has 15 amino acids. Germline loops: CDR1 GTSNPN, CDR2 SVGIG (reference sequence). After removal of 3 bases from V and 3 bases from J, the junction contained 10 bases not matched to a gene. Written as DNA, the CDR3 is TGTGCCTGGAGGGGGCGTAGGGGGCCGGACTATGGCTACACCTTC. Protein product: CAWRGRRGPDYGYTF.

This clone was detected only once. The chain recombines TRBV30 with TRBJ2-2; 9 nucleotides agree with TRBD2. CDR3 size: 15 residues. The germline V gene has CDR1 GTSNPN and CDR2 SVGIG (reference sequence). The V and J ends lost 4 bases and 7 bases, in that order; junction bases with no gene match: 10. CDR3 amino acids: CAWKAGGPLGGELFF. For the CDR3, the DNA is TGTGCCTGGAAGGCGGGGGGGCCATTAGGCGGGGAGCTGTTTTTT.

The chain carries TRBV2 and TRBJ2-5; 12 positions match TRBD1. The V and J ends lost 3 bases and 5 bases, in that order; junction bases with no gene match: 4. The CDR3 totals 15 residues. Germline CDR1 is SNHLY and CDR2 is FYNNEI. The CDR3 here is CASSEGQGALETQYF. The CDR3 nucleotides are TGTGCCAGCAGTGAGGGACAGGGGGCTCTCGAGACCCAGTACTTC.

V usage is TRBV2 and J usage is TRBJ1-2; D perhaps matches TRBD1 (5 bases). CDR3 length: 12 amino acids. The V gene's germline CDR1 is SNHLY and CDR2 FYNNEI. With 2 bases removed from V and 8 bases from J, the gap between germline ends came to 9 bases. The CDR3 loop reads CASSEWGAGYTF. In DNA form, the CDR3 reads TGTGCCAGCAGTGAATGGGGCGCGGGCTACACCTTC.

This rearrangement joins TRBV19 to TRBJ2-1, with 7 bases lining up with TRBD1. The V gene end was trimmed by 6 bases and the J gene end by 5 bases; junction bases not matched to a gene: 4. CDR3 length: 13 amino acids. CDR1 and CDR2 (germline): LNHDA, SQIVND (reference sequence). The CDR3 here is CASRPTGDNEQFF. The CDR3 DNA reads TGTGCCAGTAGACCCACAGGGGACAATGAGCAGTTCTTC.

The chain carries TRBV7-9 and TRBJ2-3; 8 bases align to TRBD1. Looked up from germline, CDR1 is SEHNR and CDR2 is FQNEAQ (reference sequence). V gave up 5 bases and J gave up 0 bases; unmatched junction bases: 16. There are 19 residues in the CDR3. Here the CDR3 DNA reads TGTGCCAGCAGCGATCGGGACAGGAGGAGTCCACTTAGCACAGATACGCAGTATTTT. It specifies CASSDRDRRSPLSTDTQYF.

The CDR3 DNA reads TGTGCCAGCCAGGTACCGAATGAAAAACTGTTTTTT. Protein product: CASQVPNEKLFF. This chain links TRBV6-6 with TRBJ1-4, with D unresolved. V gave up 8 bases and J gave up 5 bases, with 9 bases separating them. The CDR3 runs 12 residues. Germline CDR1 reads MNHNY; CDR2 reads SVGAGI (reference sequence).